The subject of this entry is one TCR beta chain. The data were taken from a study of shared T cell receptors in the human thymus. Between the trimmed V and J ends, which lost 5 bases and 4 bases, there was a span of 27 bases. Germline V gives CDR1 MNHEY, CDR2 SMNVEV (reference sequence). CDR3 size: 19 residues. Here immunoSEQ multiplex PCR was the method, and the copy in TCRdb shows in-frame clones only, minus some. This sample carries more than 550,000 clones, over 75% of them seen once, and the ten largest clones take 0.0094%. These data were likewise used in another study, on human thymus T cells. That paper states: Donor material was obtained from healthy Finnish infants undergoing corrective surgery for congenital heart defects. Thymic samples were excised during corrective heart operations.

Sequences were obtained from thymocytes. The chain joins TRBV27 to TRBJ2-4; D not resolved. This TCR came from a boy younger than two with a congenital heart defect. This CDR3 reads CASSPNTTPSPQLKNIQYF. CDR3 nucleotide sequence: TGTGCCAGCAGTCCAAACACAACCCCGTCTCCACAGCTAAAAAACATTCAGTACTTC.